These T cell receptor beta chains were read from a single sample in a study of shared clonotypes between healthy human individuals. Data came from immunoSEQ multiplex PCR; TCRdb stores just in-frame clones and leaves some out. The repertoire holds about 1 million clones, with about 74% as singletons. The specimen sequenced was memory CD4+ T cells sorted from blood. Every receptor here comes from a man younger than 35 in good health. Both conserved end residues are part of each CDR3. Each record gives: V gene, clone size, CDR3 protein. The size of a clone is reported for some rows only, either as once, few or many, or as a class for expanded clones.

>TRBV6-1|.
CASSEVRTQYF
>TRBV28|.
CASSPLGTYTGELFF
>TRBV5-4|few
CASSPWGSGKNIQYF
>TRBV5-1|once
CASSFDMNQPQHF
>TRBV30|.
CAWTTGSRSTEAFF
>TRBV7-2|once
CASSFSPTEAFF
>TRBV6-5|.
CASMFVGLNTGELFF
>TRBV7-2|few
CASSLISRGNSPLHF
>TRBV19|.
CASGVDLYQPQHF
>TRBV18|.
CASSSRVGGNSPLHF
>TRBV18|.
CASSPQGLAASNEQFF
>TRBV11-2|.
CASSLVGGQGWYGYTF
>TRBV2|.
CASSGTGLTNEKLFF
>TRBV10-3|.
CAIQGLDTEAFF
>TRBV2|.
CASTEQGNYGYTF
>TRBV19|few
CASPPTRTSVITYEQYF
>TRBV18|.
CASSPLPANTEAFF
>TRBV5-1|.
CASSSSGARRNGYTF
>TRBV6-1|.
CASSEAGGVSPLHF
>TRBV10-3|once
CATSFGTENTEAFF
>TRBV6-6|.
CASIRGQFGSGNTIYF
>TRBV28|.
CASSRTGSNQPQHF
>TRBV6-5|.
CASSPDASTDTQYF
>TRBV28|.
CASNWSRQYNSPLHF
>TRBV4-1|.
CASSPGGFGQPQHF
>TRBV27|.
CASSSWSNQPQHF
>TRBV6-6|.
CASSPSNINEQFF
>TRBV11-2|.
CASSSGPTGELFF
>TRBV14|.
CASSRSGRGTDTQYF
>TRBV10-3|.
CAISETSGDNEQFF
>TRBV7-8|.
CASSFRRTGRTEAFF
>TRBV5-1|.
CASSPGLAGAEETQYF
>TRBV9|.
CASSYRGEWETQYF
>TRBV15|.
CATTLWRGQETQYF
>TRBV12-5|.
CASGSGTDTQYF
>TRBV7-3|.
CASSLTGGAGTEAFF
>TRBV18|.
CASSALVSYEQYF